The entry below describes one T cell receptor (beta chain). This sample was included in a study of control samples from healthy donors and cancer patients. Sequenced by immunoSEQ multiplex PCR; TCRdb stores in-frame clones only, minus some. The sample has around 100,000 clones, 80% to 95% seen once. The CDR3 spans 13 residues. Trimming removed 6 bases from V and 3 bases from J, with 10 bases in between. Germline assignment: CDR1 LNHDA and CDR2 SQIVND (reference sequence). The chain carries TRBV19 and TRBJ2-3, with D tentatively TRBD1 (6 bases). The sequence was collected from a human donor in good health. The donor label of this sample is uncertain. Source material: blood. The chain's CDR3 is CASSLQGTDTQYF. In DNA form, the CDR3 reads TGTGCCAGTAGCCTTCAGGGGACAGATACGCAGTATTTT.